This section outlines one TCR beta chain sequence together with its context. The antigen remains undetermined. A junction end diverges from the germline sequence, so it may reflect a read error. These data belong to a study of identical twins. Overall study results and limits: Within cord blood, abundant beta clonotypes carried fewer insertions, but memory repertoires showed no such trend. Excess sharing by twins proved weaker in beta out-of-frame sequences. Models came in too low on out-of-frame TCR alpha sharing in monozygotic twins. The study reached conclusions through statistical analysis that was cross-sectional, not following the same donors.

Germline V CDR1 and CDR2: DFQATT, SNEGSKA (reference sequence). The CDR3 totals 13 residues. TCRdb redid the calling of the 5' RACE reads with MiXCR, one entry per CDR3 protein. The sample yields around 670,000 distinct CDR3 sequences, approximately 6% seen once. This receptor was obtained from a man in his late teens or twenties in good health. Sequencing was carried out using naive T cells sorted from blood. V gene TRBV20-1 combines with J gene TRBJ2-7; unclear D gene. This CDR3 is CSASSLGSSEQYF. The CDR3 DNA reads TGCAGTGCTAGTTCTTTGGGGTCCTCCGAGCAGTACTTC.